These 32 T cell receptor beta chains share one sample of origin, sequenced in a study of T cells in women clearing cervical HPV infection. Data came from immunoSEQ multiplex PCR; TCRdb stores just in-frame clones and leaves some out. Its table records about 30,000 clones. The material sequenced was blood buffy coat. The receptors come from a woman between 18 and 69 years old with a cervical HPV16 infection that either progressed to CIN3+ or cleared (not recorded which).

In the case of this clone: The read ends 3 residues before the CDR3 terminus; that terminus is restored from the germline J gene. The chain recombines TRBV9 with TRBJ2-1; D is unresolved. The CDR3 is made up of 12 amino acids. The V end was cut by 1 base, the J end by 6 bases, with 5 bases between. Germline CDR1 reads SGDLS; CDR2 reads YYNGEE. Here the CDR3 reads CASSVNFNEQFF. The DNA read from the CDR3 is TGTGCCAGCAGCGTAAACTTCAATGAG.

A remark on this clone: The sequence runs out 3 residues before the end of the CDR3; the remainder is reconstructed from the germline J gene. This chain connects TRBV30 to TRBJ1-5, with D perhaps matching TRBD1 (5 bases). The CDR3 contains 14 residues. The V gene lost 6 bases and the J gene lost 0 bases, with 12 bases spanning the gap. Germline V gives CDR1 GTSNPN, CDR2 SVGIG (reference sequence). The part of the CDR3 DNA that was read is TGTGCCTGTACGCAGGGATCTAGCAATCAGCCC. It encodes CACTQGSSNQP. The entire CDR3 is CACTQGSSNQPQHF.

Concerning this clone itself: The read gets to within 3 residues of the CDR3 end, and the germline J gene fills in the rest. The chain links TRBV5-1 to TRBJ2-7, with 12 nucleotides matching TRBD2. J was trimmed by 4 bases and V by 0 bases; bases with no gene match: 2. In germline, CDR1 is SGHRS, CDR2 YFSETQ. CDR3 length: 15 amino acids. CDR3 sequence reads: CASSLGTSGTYEQYF. The sequenced CDR3 bases are TGCGCCAGCAGCTTGGGGACTAGCGGGACATACGAG.

With respect to this clone: The CDR3 extends 3 residues past the end of the read, so its final part is completed from the germline J gene. The chain is built from TRBV11-1 and TRBJ2-3; no clear D. The CDR3 is made up of 13 amino acids. Germline V lookup: CDR1 SGHAT, CDR2 FQDESV (reference sequence). The sequenced CDR3 bases are TGTGCCAGCAGCTTAGGGGCCAATCAGCCG. It yields the protein CASSLGANQP. The whole CDR3 is CASSLGANQPQYF.

As for this clone: The read ends 3 residues before the CDR3 terminus; that terminus is restored from the germline J gene. This sequence joins TRBV28 and TRBJ2-7; possibly TRBD2 for D (6 bases). V was cut by 5 bases and J by 3 bases, with 14 bases left in between. This CDR3 is 14 amino acids long. The germline gives CDR1 MDHEN, CDR2 SYDVKM. CDR3 residues: CASSPPLAVYEQYF. The part of the CDR3 DNA that was read is TGTGCCAGCAGTCCGCCCTTAGCGGTCTACGAG.

A note on this clone: The read ends 3 residues early relative to the CDR3; the germline J gene fills the gap. The chain combines TRBV14 with TRBJ2-3; possible D gene TRBD2, 7 bases. CDR1 is SGHDN and CDR2 is FVKESK in the germline V gene. This CDR3 is 17 amino acids long. The part of the CDR3 DNA that was read is TGTGCCAGCAGCCCCCTCGGAGAGGGGGGGGTCGTAGAGACG. Translation: CASSPLGEGGVVET. The CDR3 as a whole reads CASSPLGEGGVVETQYF.

Of note for this clone: Coverage ceases 3 residues before the CDR3 finishes, and the germline J gene fills in the end. The sample holds other DNA sequences that translate to the same CDR3. The chain uses TRBV6-1 and TRBJ2-5; D may be TRBD1 (6 bases). Trimming shortened V by 1 base and J by 7 bases, and 13 bases separated the two germline ends. The CDR3 is 14 residues long. Germline values: CDR1 MNHNS, CDR2 SASEGT. This CDR3 is CASSEGQARGTQYF. CDR3 bases read: TGTGCCAGCAGTGAAGGACAGGCCCGGGGGACC.

Worth noting for this clone: The junction differs from germline at one of its ends, possibly a read error. The CDR3 extends 3 residues past the end of the read, so its final part is completed from the germline J gene. The identical CDR3 is also encoded by other nucleotide sequences in the sample. J is TRBJ1-3 and V is TRBV18; 11 positions agree with TRBD1. The CDR3 is 17 amino acids. The V gene's germline CDR1 is KGHSH and CDR2 LQKENI. Here the CDR3 reads CASSPAGTGGGGNTIYF. CDR3 DNA (partial): TGTGCCAGCTCACCCGCCGGGACAGGGGGTGGTGGAAACACT.

Concerning this clone: The observed sequence ends 3 residues before the CDR3 terminus, with the missing tail filled in from the germline J gene. V gene TRBV7-9 combines with J gene TRBJ1-1; D not resolved. Germline lookup yields CDR1 SEHNR and CDR2 FQNEAQ (reference sequence). CDR3 length: 12 amino acids. Trimming took off 1 base at V and 4 bases at J, with 4 bases between the two ends. CDR3 DNA, as far as it was read: TGTGCCAGCAGCTTAGTCTCCACTGAA. This sequence encodes CASSLVSTE. The CDR3 in full is CASSLVSTEAFF. Supplemented by reference TRBV7-9 and TRBJ1-1, the full variable domain reads DTGVSQNPRHKITKRGQNVTFRCDPISEHNRLYWYRQTLGQGPEFLTYFQNEAQLEKSRLLSDRFSAERPKGSFSTLEIQRTEQGDSAMYLCASSLVSTEAFFGQGTRLTVV.

About this clone: With the read ending 3 residues before the CDR3 end, the germline J gene is used to fill in that end. The chain joins TRBV7-6 to TRBJ2-1; 7 positions match TRBD2. The length of the CDR3 is 16 residues. Germline V gene sequence: CDR1 SGHVS, CDR2 FNYEAQ. Trimming at V came to 7 bases and at J to 4 bases, leaving 13 bases not matched to a gene. This chain's CDR3 is CASTLRAGGSYNEQFF. The covered CDR3 bases are TGTGCCAGCACCCTGAGGGCTGGCGGGAGTTACAATGAG.

Note on this clone: Coverage ceases 3 residues before the CDR3 finishes, and the germline J gene fills in the end. V usage is TRBV20-1 and J usage is TRBJ2-3, with a weak D call TRBD2 (6 bases). This CDR3 contains 13 residues. The germline V gene encodes CDR1 DFQATT and CDR2 SNEGSKA (reference sequence). Trimming took 5 bases from V and 2 from J, leaving 11 bases between them. CDR3 bases read: TGCAGTGCTGACCCTAGCGCCACAGATACG. It yields the protein CSADPSATDT. The full CDR3 protein is CSADPSATDTQYF.

Of note for this clone: From the germline J gene comes the end of the CDR3, since the read stops 3 residues before it. The chain couples TRBV30 to TRBJ1-4; weak D call: TRBD1 (6 bases). Per the germline V gene, CDR1 is GTSNPN and CDR2 is SVGIG (reference sequence). CDR3 length: 16 amino acids. The CDR3 DNA, read in part, is TGTGCCTGGAGACCCCTGGGGGCCAGTGGTAATTCACCA. Its protein is CAWRPLGASGNSP. The entire CDR3 protein reads CAWRPLGASGNSPLFF.

For this clone: The CDR3 is cut off 3 residues early in the read; its end comes from the germline J gene. This sequence joins TRBV30 and TRBJ1-5; 8 nucleotides line up with TRBD1. The CDR3 consists of 16 residues. The junction had 11 bases not matched to a gene; V was cut back by 3 bases and J by 4 bases. CDR1 is GTSNPN, CDR2 SVGIG, per germline (reference sequence). CDR3 DNA (partial): TGTGCCTGGAGACGCCCAGGAGGGACAGGTAATCAGCCC. It codes for CAWRRPGGTGNQP. The entire CDR3 is CAWRRPGGTGNQPQHF.

Regarding this clone: The read comes to an end 3 residues before the CDR3 does, leaving the germline J gene to fill in the end. The chain combines TRBV10-3 with TRBJ2-7; 7 nucleotides line up with TRBD1. This CDR3 spans 15 amino acids. V was clipped by 7 bases and J by 0 bases; unmatched bases: 9. Germline lookup yields CDR1 ENHRY and CDR2 SYGVKD. The covered CDR3 bases are TGTGCCATCACTAGAGACAGGGACAGCTCCTACGAG. This sequence encodes CAITRDRDSSYE. The full-length CDR3 reads as CAITRDRDSSYEQYF.

Turning to this clone: From the germline J gene comes the end of the CDR3, since the read stops 3 residues before it. This chain links TRBV2 with TRBJ2-3, with a tentative D call TRBD2 (5 bases). This CDR3 has 14 amino acids. Germline V gives CDR1 SNHLY, CDR2 FYNNEI. Incomplete CDR3 DNA: TGTGCCAGCAGTCAGAGGCGGGCCCAAGAGACG. Translation: CASSQRRAQET. The CDR3 in its entirety is CASSQRRAQETQYF.

Concerning this clone itself: The CDR3 end falls 3 residues outside the read, so it is completed with the germline J gene. J is TRBJ2-1 and V is TRBV20-1; 8 bases match TRBD2. Trimming removed 6 bases from V and 5 bases from J; junction bases left unmatched: 9. The germline V gene has CDR1 DFQATT and CDR2 SNEGSKA (reference sequence). This CDR3 spans 14 amino acids. This CDR3 reads CSAGGGRGHNEQFF. CDR3 bases read: TGCAGTGCCGGGGGGGGGCGGGGACACAATGAG.

A note on this clone: Read coverage stops 3 residues before the CDR3 terminus; the germline J gene supplies the remainder. This chain links TRBV19 with TRBJ2-2, with 9 bases matching TRBD1. Germline lookup yields CDR1 LNHDA and CDR2 SQIVND (reference sequence). The CDR3 covers 16 residues. With V trimmed by 9 bases and J by 9 bases, 17 bases remained unmatched. The CDR3 loop reads CASRTTGGAFGRELFF. Incomplete CDR3 DNA: TGTGCCAGCCGGACCACAGGGGGCGCCTTCGGGCGGGAG.

Comments on this clone: The DNA ends 3 residues before the CDR3 does, and the rest of the CDR3 is filled in from the germline J gene. The chain links TRBV6-2 or TRBV6-3 to TRBJ2-7; perhaps TRBD2 as D (6 bases). The CDR3 runs to 14 residues. V was shortened by 4 bases and J by 4 bases, with 14 bases between the two germline ends. Germline CDR1 is MNHEY and CDR2 is SVGEGT. CDR3 DNA, as far as it was read: TGTGCCAGCAGTTGGTGGAGTAGCGGATACGAG. It specifies CASSWWSSGYE. The entire CDR3 protein is CASSWWSSGYEQYF.

To note about this clone: With the read ending 3 residues before the CDR3 end, the germline J gene is used to fill in that end. The rearrangement joins TRBV7-8 to TRBJ1-1; D is unresolved. Germline V gives CDR1 SGHVS, CDR2 FQNEAQ. The CDR3 spans 11 residues. The V end lost 5 bases, the J end lost 3 bases, and 4 bases lay between the germline ends. The part of the CDR3 DNA that was read is TGTGCCAGCAGCCTTTACACTGAA. It specifies CASSLYTE. The full CDR3 protein is CASSLYTEAFF.

Details on this clone: With the read ending 3 residues before the CDR3 end, the germline J gene is used to fill in that end. The chain employs TRBV7-3 and TRBJ2-2; 9 bases are a match to TRBD1. In germline, CDR1 is SGHTA, CDR2 FQGTGA. The V and J ends lost 4 bases and 7 bases, in that order; junction bases with no gene match: 7. The CDR3 is 15 residues long. The CDR3 bases that were read are TGTGCCAGCAGCTCGAACAGGGGGCAGGGCGGGGAG. It codes for CASSSNRGQGGE. The whole CDR3 sequence is CASSSNRGQGGELFF.

In the case of this clone: The read terminates 3 residues ahead of where the CDR3 ends, so the germline J gene completes it. The rearrangement joins TRBV20-1 to TRBJ2-2, with D perhaps matching TRBD1 (5 bases). This CDR3 is 15 amino acids long. The germline V gene encodes CDR1 DFQATT and CDR2 SNEGSKA (reference sequence). CDR3 sequence: CSARYLPGHGSPLFF. The covered CDR3 bases are TGCAGTGCTAGGTATCTACCAGGACACGGATCACCG.

On this clone: The CDR3 is cut off 3 residues early in the read; its end comes from the germline J gene. The chain joins TRBV19 to TRBJ1-5, with a weak D call TRBD1 (5 bases). The ends were cut back, 3 bases at V and 7 bases at J, with 10 bases in the middle. This CDR3 is built from 13 residues. Germline V gives CDR1 LNHDA, CDR2 SQIVND (reference sequence). The CDR3 reads CASSIDSIQPQHF. The CDR3 DNA, read in part, is TGTGCCAGTAGTATTGACAGCATACAGCCC.

Notes on this clone: Sequence at one end of the junction differs from germline and may be a read error. The read terminates 3 residues before the CDR3 end, so the remaining end is supplied by the germline J gene. The V and J genes are TRBV7-7 and TRBJ2-2; no definite D call. This CDR3 has 12 residues. Germline V CDR1 and CDR2: SSHAT, FNYEAQ (reference sequence). CDR3 protein: CASSPYTGELFF. Partial CDR3 DNA: TGTGCTAGCAGCCCCTACACCGGGGAG.

The CDR3 region is CATDRGTNTEAFF. The CDR3 bases that were read are TGTGCCACCGACAGGGGCACGAACACTGAA. The rearrangement uses TRBV10-3 and TRBJ1-1; 8 bases fit TRBD1. Coverage ceases 3 residues before the CDR3 finishes, and the germline J gene fills in the end. The J segment lost 1 base and the V segment lost 10 bases, leaving 5 bases of the junction unmatched. This CDR3 comprises 13 residues. In germline, CDR1 is ENHRY, CDR2 SYGVKD.

Points on this clone: With the read ending 3 residues before the CDR3 end, the germline J gene is used to fill in that end. The chain couples TRBV19 to TRBJ1-1; D is possibly TRBD1 (5 bases). This CDR3 has 13 amino acids. Trimming cost V 3 bases and J 5 bases, with 10 bases left between them. Germline loops: CDR1 LNHDA, CDR2 SQIVND (reference sequence). CDR3 bases read: TGTGCCAGTAGTATTAAAAGGGGTACTGAA. Protein product: CASSIKRGTE. The entire CDR3 sequence reads CASSIKRGTEAFF.

A word on this clone: With the read ending 3 residues before the CDR3 end, the germline J gene is used to fill in that end. J is TRBJ2-5 and V is TRBV19; D possibly corresponds to TRBD1 (6 bases). The CDR3 has 14 residues. In germline, CDR1 is LNHDA, CDR2 SQIVND (reference sequence). Between the trimmed V and J ends, which lost 8 bases and 1 base, there was a span of 14 bases. The CDR3 is CASGLGQSQETQYF. The DNA read from the CDR3 is TGTGCCAGTGGCCTAGGACAGAGCCAAGAGACC.

As concerns this clone: The missing CDR3 end, 3 residues past where the read stops, is filled in from the germline J gene. The rearrangement uses TRBV19 and TRBJ1-2; D is undetermined. Germline assignment: CDR1 LNHDA and CDR2 SQIVND (reference sequence). The CDR3 extends over 18 amino acids. The CDR3: CASSIVGSGSLTKNIYTF. The CDR3 DNA, read in part, is TGTGCCAGTAGTATAGTAGGCAGCGGGAGCTTGACCAAAAACATC.

Remarks on this clone: With the read ending 3 residues before the CDR3 end, the germline J gene is used to fill in that end. The genes are TRBV6-2 or TRBV6-3 and TRBJ2-3, with 8 positions matching TRBD1. Germline values: CDR1 MNHEY, CDR2 SVGEGT. CDR3 length: 14 residues. CDR3 DNA, as far as it was read: TGTGCCAGCCAGACAGGGGAGTGGAATCAGCCG. Translation: CASQTGEWNQP. The complete CDR3 protein is CASQTGEWNQPQYF.

Comment on this clone: The read comes to an end 3 residues before the CDR3 does, leaving the germline J gene to fill in the end. V and J are TRBV7-6 and TRBJ2-3, with D possibly matching TRBD1 (5 bases). V shed 5 bases and J shed 2 bases, with 11 bases lying between them. Germline V gene lookup returns CDR1 SGHVS and CDR2 FNYEAQ. The CDR3 sequence is 14 residues long. CDR3 protein: CASSLGQATDTQYF. The CDR3 DNA, read in part, is TGTGCCAGCAGCCTCGGACAAGCCACAGATACG.

Note on this clone: The read ends 3 residues early relative to the CDR3; the germline J gene fills the gap. The chain is built from TRBV6-1 and TRBJ2-5; weak D call: TRBD1 (6 bases). Per the germline V gene, CDR1 is MNHNS and CDR2 is SASEGT. V lost 4 bases and J 4 bases, leaving 10 bases between the germline ends. The CDR3 consists of 13 residues. CDR3: CASSVGGRETQYF. Partial CDR3 DNA: TGTGCCAGCAGTGTAGGGGGTAGAGAGACC.

About this clone: The sequence runs out 3 residues before the end of the CDR3; the remainder is reconstructed from the germline J gene. The gene calls are TRBV15 and TRBJ1-4; 7 nucleotides agree with TRBD1. CDR3 length equals 13 residues. CDR1 is LNHNV, CDR2 YYDKDF, per germline (reference sequence). Trimming removed 9 bases from V and 8 bases from J; junction bases left unmatched: 9. Partial CDR3 DNA: TGTGCCACGCGACAGGGTAATGGCGAAAAA. Protein: CATRQGNGEK. The full CDR3 protein is CATRQGNGEKLFF. Looking up the rest from reference TRBV15 and TRBJ1-4 gives the full variable domain: DAMVIQNPRYQVTQFGKPVTLSCSQTLNHNVMYWYQQKSSQAPKLLFHYYDKDFNNEADTPDNFQSRRPNTSFCFLDIRSPGLGDTAMYLCATRQGNGEKLFFGSGTQLSVL.

The covered CDR3 bases are TGTGCCAGTAGTAATACTAGCGGGCTCCATAACAGTGTT. It yields the protein CASSNTSGLHNSV. The full CDR3 is CASSNTSGLHNSVAFF. V is TRBV19 and J is TRBJ1-1, with D hard to call. The sequenced fragment ends 3 residues before the CDR3 boundary, so the rest is inferred from the germline J gene. Germline V gives CDR1 LNHDA, CDR2 SQIVND (reference sequence). This CDR3 has 16 amino acids.